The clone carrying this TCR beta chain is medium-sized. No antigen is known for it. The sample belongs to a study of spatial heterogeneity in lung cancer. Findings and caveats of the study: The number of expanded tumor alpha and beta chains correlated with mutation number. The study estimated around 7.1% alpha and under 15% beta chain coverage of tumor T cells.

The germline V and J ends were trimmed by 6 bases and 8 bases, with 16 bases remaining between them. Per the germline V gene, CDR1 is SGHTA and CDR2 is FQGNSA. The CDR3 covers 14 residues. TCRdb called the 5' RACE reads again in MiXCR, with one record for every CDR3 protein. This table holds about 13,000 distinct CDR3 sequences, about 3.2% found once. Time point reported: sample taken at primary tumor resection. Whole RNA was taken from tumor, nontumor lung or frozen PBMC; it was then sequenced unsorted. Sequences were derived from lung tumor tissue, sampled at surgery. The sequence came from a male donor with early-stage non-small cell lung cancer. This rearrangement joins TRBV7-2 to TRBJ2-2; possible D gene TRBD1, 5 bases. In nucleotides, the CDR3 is TGTGCCAGCAGTTCAGGGCCTCTATCTGGGGAGCTGTTTTTT. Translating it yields CASSSGPLSGELFF. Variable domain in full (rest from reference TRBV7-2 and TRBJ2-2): GAGVSQSPSNKVTEKGKDVELRCDPISGHTALYWYRQSLGQGLEFLIYFQGNSAPDKSGLPSDRFSAERTGGSVSTLTIQRTQQEDSAVYLCASSSGPLSGELFFGEGSRLTVL.